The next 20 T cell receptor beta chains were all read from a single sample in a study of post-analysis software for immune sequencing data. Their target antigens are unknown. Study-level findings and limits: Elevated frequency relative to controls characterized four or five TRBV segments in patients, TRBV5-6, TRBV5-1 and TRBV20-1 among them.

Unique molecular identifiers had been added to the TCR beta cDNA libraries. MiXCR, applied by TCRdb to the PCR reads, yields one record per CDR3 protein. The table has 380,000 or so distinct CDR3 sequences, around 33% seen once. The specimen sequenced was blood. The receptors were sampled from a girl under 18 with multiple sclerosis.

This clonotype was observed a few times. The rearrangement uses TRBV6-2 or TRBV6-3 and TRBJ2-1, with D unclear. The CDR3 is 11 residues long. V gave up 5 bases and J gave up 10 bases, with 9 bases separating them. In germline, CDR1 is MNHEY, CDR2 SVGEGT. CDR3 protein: CASSPVGEQFF. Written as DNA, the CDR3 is TGTGCCAGCAGTCCCGTCGGGGAGCAGTTCTTC.

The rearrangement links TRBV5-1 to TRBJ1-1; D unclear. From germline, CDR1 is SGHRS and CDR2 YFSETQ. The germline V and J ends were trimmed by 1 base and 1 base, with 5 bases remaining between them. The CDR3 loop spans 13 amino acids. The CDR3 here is CASSLRPNTEAFF. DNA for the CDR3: TGCGCCAGCAGCTTGCGGCCGAACACTGAAGCTTTCTTT.

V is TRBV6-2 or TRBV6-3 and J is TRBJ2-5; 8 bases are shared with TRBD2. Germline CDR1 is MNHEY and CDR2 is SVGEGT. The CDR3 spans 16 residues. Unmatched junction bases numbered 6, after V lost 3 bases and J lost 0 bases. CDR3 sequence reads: CASSYTSGGYQETQYF. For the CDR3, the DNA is TGTGCCAGCAGTTATACGAGCGGGGGTTACCAAGAGACCCAGTACTTC.

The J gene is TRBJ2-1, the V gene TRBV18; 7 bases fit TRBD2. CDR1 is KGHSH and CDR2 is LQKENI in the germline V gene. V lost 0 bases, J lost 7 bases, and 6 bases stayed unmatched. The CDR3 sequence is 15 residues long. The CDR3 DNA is TGTGCCAGCTCACCACCATATTCGCGGGGGAATGAGCAGTTCTTC. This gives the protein CASSPPYSRGNEQFF.

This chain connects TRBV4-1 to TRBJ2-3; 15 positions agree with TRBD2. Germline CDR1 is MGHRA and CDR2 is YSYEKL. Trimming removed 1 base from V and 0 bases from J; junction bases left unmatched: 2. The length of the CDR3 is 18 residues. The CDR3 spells CASSQGTSGGASTDTQYF. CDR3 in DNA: TGCGCCAGCAGCCAAGGGACTAGCGGGGGGGCTAGCACAGATACGCAGTATTTT.

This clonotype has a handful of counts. Written as DNA, the CDR3 is TGTGCCAGCAGCGCAGGGGTCCGCTATGGCTACACCTTC. This encodes CASSAGVRYGYTF. This chain connects TRBV11-2 to TRBJ1-2; possible D gene TRBD1, 6 bases. CDR1 and CDR2 (germline): SGHAT, FQNNGV. V lost 5 bases, J lost 4 bases, and 11 bases lay in between. This CDR3 is 13 amino acids long.

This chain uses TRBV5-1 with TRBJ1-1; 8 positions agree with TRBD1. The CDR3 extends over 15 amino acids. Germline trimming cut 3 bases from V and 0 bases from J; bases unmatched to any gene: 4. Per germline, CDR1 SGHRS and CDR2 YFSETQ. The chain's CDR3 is CASSSQGAVNTEAFF. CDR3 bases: TGCGCCAGCAGCTCGCAGGGGGCCGTGAACACTGAAGCTTTCTTT. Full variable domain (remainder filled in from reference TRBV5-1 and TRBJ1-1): KAGVTQTPRYLIKTRGQQVTLSCSPISGHRSVSWYQQTPGQGLQFLFEYFSETQRNKGNFPGRFSGRQFSNSRSEMNVSTLELGDSALYLCASSSQGAVNTEAFFGQGTRLTVV.

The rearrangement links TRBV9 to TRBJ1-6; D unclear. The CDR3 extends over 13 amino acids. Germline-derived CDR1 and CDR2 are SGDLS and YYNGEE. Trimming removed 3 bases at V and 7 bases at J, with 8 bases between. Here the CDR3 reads CASSALENSPLHF. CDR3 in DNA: TGTGCCAGCAGCGCGCTGGAGAATTCACCCCTCCACTTT.

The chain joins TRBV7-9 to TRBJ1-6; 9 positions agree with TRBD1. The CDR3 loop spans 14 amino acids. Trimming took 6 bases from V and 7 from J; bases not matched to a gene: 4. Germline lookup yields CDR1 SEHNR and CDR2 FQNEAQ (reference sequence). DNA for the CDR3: TGTGCCAGCAGTCTGGACAGGGGAAATTCACCCCTCCACTTT. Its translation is CASSLDRGNSPLHF.

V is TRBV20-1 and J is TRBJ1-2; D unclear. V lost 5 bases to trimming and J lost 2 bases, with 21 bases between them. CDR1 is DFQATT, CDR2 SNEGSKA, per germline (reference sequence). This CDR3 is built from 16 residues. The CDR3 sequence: CSAAPTRHKANYGYTF. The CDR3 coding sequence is TGCAGTGCTGCTCCTACCCGGCACAAGGCGAACTATGGCTACACCTTC.

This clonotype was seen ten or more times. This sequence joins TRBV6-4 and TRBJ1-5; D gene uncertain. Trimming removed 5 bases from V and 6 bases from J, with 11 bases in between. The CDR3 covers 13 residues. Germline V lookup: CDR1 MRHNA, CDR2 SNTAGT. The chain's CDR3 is CASSTLEGQPQHF. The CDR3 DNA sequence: TGTGCCAGCAGTACTCTGGAGGGTCAGCCCCAGCATTTT.

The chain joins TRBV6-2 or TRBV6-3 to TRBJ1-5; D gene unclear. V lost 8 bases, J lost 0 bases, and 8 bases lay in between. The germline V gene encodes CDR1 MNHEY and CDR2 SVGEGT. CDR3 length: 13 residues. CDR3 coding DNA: TGTGCCAGCGGGCCTTATAGCAATCAGCCCCAGCATTTT. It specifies CASGPYSNQPQHF.

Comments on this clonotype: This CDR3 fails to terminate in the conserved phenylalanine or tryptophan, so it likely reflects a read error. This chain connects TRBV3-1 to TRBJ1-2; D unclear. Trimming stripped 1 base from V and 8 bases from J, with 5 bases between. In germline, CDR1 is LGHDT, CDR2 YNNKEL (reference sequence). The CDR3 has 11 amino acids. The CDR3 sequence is CASSQAGGYTV. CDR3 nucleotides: TGTGCCAGCAGCCAAGCCGGGGGCTACACCGTC.

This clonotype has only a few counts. CDR3 DNA sequence: TGTGCCAGCAGCCCTGACAGTTCGTATGGCTACACCTTC. Translating gives CASSPDSSYGYTF. This chain uses TRBV3-1 with TRBJ1-2; D might be TRBD1 (5 bases). Germline CDR1 LGHDT, CDR2 YNNKEL (reference sequence). This CDR3 is 13 amino acids long. V was shortened by 4 bases and J by 5 bases, with 11 bases between the two germline ends.

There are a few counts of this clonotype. CDR3 amino acids: CSARKDQGDVNYGYTF. CDR3 DNA: TGCAGTGCTAGGAAAGACCAGGGGGATGTTAACTATGGCTACACCTTC. V and J are TRBV20-1 and TRBJ1-2, with TRBD1 matching over 7 bases. CDR3 length equals 16 residues. Looked up from germline, CDR1 is DFQATT and CDR2 is SNEGSKA (reference sequence). V gave up 3 bases and J gave up 1 base; unmatched junction bases: 11.

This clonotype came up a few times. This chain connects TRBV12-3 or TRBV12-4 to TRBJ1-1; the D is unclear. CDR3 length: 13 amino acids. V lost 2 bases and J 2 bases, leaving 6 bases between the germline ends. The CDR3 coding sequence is TGTGCCAGCAGTTTATCGATTAACACTGAAGCTTTCTTT. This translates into CASSLSINTEAFF.

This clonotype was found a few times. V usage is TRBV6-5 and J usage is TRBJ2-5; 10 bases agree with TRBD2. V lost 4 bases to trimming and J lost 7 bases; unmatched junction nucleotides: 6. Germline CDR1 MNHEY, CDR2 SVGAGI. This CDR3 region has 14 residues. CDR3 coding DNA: TGTGCCAGCAGTTTTCGACTAGCGGGTCGGACCCAGTACTTC. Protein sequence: CASSFRLAGRTQYF.

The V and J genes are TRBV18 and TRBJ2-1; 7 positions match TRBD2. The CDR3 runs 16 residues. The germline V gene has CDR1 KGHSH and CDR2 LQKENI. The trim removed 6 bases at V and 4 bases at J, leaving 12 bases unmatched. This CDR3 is CASSTGWTRAYNEQFF. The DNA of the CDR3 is TGTGCCAGCTCCACCGGTTGGACTAGGGCTTACAATGAGCAGTTCTTC.

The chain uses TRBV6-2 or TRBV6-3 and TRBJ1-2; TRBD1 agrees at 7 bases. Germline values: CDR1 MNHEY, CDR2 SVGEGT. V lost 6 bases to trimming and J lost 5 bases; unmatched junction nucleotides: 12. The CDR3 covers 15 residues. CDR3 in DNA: TGTGCCAGCAGCCATATCCGGGACAGTCCTTATGGCTACACCTTC. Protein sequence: CASSHIRDSPYGYTF.

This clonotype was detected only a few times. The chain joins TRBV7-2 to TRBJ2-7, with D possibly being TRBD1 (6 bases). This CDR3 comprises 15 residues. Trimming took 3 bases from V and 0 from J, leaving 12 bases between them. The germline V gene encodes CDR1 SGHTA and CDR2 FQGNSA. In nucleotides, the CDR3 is TGTGCCAGCAGCTTGGTGGGGGCGAGCTCCTACGAGCAGTACTTC. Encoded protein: CASSLVGASSYEQYF.